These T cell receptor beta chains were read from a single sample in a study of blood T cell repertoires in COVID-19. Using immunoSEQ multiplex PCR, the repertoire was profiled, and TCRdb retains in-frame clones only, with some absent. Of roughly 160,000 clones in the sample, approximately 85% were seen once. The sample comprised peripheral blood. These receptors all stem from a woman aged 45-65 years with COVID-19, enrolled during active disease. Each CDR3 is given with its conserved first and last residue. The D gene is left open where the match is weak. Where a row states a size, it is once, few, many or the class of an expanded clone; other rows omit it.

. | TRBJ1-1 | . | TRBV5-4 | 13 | CASSGDRNTEAFF | TGTGCCAGCAGCGGCGACAGGAACACTGAAGCTTTCTTT
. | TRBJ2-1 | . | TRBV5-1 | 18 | CASSLGNSGDLRVGEQFF | TGCGCCAGCAGCTTGGGTAATAGCGGCGACCTCCGGGTAGGCGAGCAGTTCTTC
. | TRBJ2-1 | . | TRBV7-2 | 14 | CASRAGRLSGEQFF | TGTGCCAGCAGAGCCGGGAGATTGTCCGGCGAGCAGTTCTTC
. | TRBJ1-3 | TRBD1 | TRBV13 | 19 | CASSLWGIGTAASGNTIYF | TGTGCCAGCAGCTTATGGGGGATAGGGACAGCGGCCTCTGGAAACACCATATATTTT
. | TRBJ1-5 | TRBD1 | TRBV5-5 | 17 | CASRYRGRFYSNQPQHF | TGTGCCAGCAGGTACAGGGGCCGCTTTTATAGCAATCAGCCCCAGCATTTT
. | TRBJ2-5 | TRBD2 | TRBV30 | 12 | CAWRASGETQYF | TGTGCCTGGAGAGCTAGCGGCGAGACCCAGTACTTC
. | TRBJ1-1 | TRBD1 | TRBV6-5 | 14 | CASSSTGSGTEAFF | TGTGCCAGCAGTTCGACAGGGTCCGGCACTGAAGCTTTCTTT
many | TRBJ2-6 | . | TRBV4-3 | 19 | CASSQDLRQLFSGANVLTF | TGCGCCAGCAGCCAAGATTTAAGACAGCTCTTCTCTGGGGCCAACGTCCTGACTTTC
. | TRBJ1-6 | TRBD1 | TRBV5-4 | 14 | CASSLQGVDSPLHF | TGTGCCAGCAGCTTGCAGGGGGTCGATTCACCCCTCCACTTT
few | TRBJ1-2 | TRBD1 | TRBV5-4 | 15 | CASSLGVGGGYGYTF | TGTGCCAGCAGCTTGGGGGTAGGGGGCGGCTATGGCTACACCTTC
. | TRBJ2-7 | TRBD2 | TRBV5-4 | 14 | CASSRRGGAYEQYF | TGTGCCAGCAGCCGTCGCGGGGGGGCCTACGAGCAGTACTTC
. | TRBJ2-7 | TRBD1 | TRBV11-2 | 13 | CASSLDRVYEQYF | TGTGCCAGCAGCCTGGACAGGGTTTACGAGCAGTACTTC
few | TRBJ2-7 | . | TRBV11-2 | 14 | CASSPSTGPGEQYF | TGTGCCAGCAGCCCTAGCACTGGGCCTGGCGAGCAGTACTTC
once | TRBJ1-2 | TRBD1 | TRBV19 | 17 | CASSLFRRTGPGQGYTF | TGTGCCAGTAGTCTATTCCGTCGGACAGGGCCCGGACAAGGCTACACCTTC
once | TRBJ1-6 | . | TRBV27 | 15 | CASSLIGTQNSPLHF | TGTGCCAGCAGTTTAATAGGGACTCAAAATTCACCCCTCCACTTT
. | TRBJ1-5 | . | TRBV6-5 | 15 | CASSYLGGAGQPQHF | TGTGCCAGCAGTTACCTGGGCGGGGCAGGCCAGCCCCAGCATTTT
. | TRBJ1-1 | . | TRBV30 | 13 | CAWSGQMNTEAFF | TGTGCCTGGAGTGGGCAGATGAACACTGAAGCTTTCTTT
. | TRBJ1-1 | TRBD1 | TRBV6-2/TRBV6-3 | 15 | CASSSGQGAITEAFF | TGTGCCAGCAGTTCGGGGCAGGGGGCAATCACTGAAGCTTTCTTT
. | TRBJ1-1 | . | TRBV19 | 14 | CASSIAALNTEAFF | TGTGCCAGTAGTATTGCGGCCTTGAACACTGAAGCTTTCTTT
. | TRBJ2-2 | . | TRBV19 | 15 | CASSIQGTNTGELFF | TGTGCCAGTAGTATACAGGGGACGAACACCGGGGAGCTGTTTTTT
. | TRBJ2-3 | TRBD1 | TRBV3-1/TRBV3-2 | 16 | CASSPRQGPITDTQYF | TGTGCCAGCAGCCCCCGACAGGGCCCAATCACAGATACGCAGTATTTT
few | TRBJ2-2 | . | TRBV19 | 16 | CASSVLWGANTGELFF | TGTGCCAGTAGTGTACTCTGGGGCGCCAACACCGGGGAGCTGTTTTTT
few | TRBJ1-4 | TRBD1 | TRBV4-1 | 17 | CASSQGQGVTTNEKLFF | TGCGCCAGCAGCCAAGGACAGGGGGTCACAACTAATGAAAAACTGTTTTTT
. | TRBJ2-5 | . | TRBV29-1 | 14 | CSVRDNWYQETQYF | TGCAGCGTTCGGGACAACTGGTACCAAGAGACCCAGTACTTC
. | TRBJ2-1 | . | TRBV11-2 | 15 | CASSLVQGKYNEQFF | TGTGCCAGCAGCTTAGTGCAGGGGAAGTATAATGAGCAGTTCTTC
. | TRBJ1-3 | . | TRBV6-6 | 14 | CASTRQSSGNTIYF | TGTGCCAGCACCCGACAGAGTTCTGGAAACACCATATATTTT
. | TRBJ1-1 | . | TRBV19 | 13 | CASSIQGGAEAFF | TGTGCCAGTAGTATTCAAGGGGGGGCTGAAGCTTTCTTT
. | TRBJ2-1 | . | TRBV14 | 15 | CASSQWDNLPNEQFF | TGTGCCAGCAGCCAGTGGGACAACCTTCCCAATGAGCAGTTCTTC
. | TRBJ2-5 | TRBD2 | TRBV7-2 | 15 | CASSSPGGPQETQYF | TGTGCCAGCAGCTCTCCGGGGGGTCCGCAAGAGACCCAGTACTTC
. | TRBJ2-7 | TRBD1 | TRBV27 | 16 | CASSSSPHTGAYEQYF | TGTGCCAGCAGTTCGTCCCCTCATACAGGGGCCTACGAGCAGTACTTC
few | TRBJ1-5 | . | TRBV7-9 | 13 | CASSMEGRQPQHF | TGTGCCAGCAGCATGGAGGGGCGGCAGCCCCAGCATTTT
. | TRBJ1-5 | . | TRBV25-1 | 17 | CASSEGGSGETSQPQHF | TGTGCCAGCAGTGAAGGGGGAAGCGGGGAGACTAGTCAGCCCCAGCATTTT
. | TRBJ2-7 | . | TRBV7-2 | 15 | CASSLAQGKVSEQYF | TGTGCCAGCAGCTTAGCGCAGGGAAAGGTCTCCGAGCAGTACTTC
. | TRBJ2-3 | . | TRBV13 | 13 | CASSLDRSDTQYF | TGTGCCAGCAGCTTAGATAGATCAGATACGCAGTATTTT
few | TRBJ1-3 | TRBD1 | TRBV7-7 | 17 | CASSLVPRTGTGNTIYF | TGTGCTAGCAGCTTAGTCCCACGGACAGGGACTGGAAACACCATATATTTT
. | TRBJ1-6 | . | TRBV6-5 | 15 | CASSTQGGMGTPLHF | TGTGCCAGCAGTACCCAGGGAGGCATGGGGACACCCCTCCACTTT
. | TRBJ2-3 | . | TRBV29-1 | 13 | CSVNPTGTDTQYF | TGCAGCGTTAACCCGACAGGCACAGATACGCAGTATTTT
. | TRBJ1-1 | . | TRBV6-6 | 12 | CASSRRDTEAFF | TGTGCCAGCAGTAGGAGGGACACTGAAGCTTTCTTT
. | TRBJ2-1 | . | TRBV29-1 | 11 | CSVSTSDEQFF | TGCAGCGTTTCAACATCCGATGAGCAGTTCTTC
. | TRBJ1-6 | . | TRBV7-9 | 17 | CASSLGSPGLINSPLHF | TGTGCCAGCAGCTTAGGGTCACCGGGGTTAATTAATTCACCCCTCCACTTT
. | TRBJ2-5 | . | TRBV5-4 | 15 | CASSSRVAVGETQYF | TGTGCCAGCAGCTCTCGGGTAGCGGTAGGCGAGACCCAGTACTTC
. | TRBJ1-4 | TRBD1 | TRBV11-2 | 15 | CASSLQGQSNEKLFF | TGTGCCAGCAGTCTTCAGGGACAGAGTAATGAAAAACTGTTTTTT
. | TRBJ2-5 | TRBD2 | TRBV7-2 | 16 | CASSFGLAGAQETQYF | TGTGCCAGCAGTTTTGGACTAGCGGGGGCCCAAGAGACCCAGTACTTC
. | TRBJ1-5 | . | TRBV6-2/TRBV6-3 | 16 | CASSYGGKGGNQPQHF | TGTGCCAGCAGTTACGGGGGAAAGGGGGGCAATCAGCCCCAGCATTTT
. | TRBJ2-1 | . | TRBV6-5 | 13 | CASSRGAINEQFF | TGTGCCAGCAGTCGGGGGGCCATCAATGAGCAGTTCTTC
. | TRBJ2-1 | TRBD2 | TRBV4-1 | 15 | CASSHPSGGAGEQFF | TGCGCCAGCAGCCACCCTAGCGGGGGGGCTGGGGAGCAGTTCTTC
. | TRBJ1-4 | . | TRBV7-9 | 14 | CASAAGSTNEKLFF | TGTGCCAGCGCTGCGGGTTCAACTAATGAAAAACTGTTTTTT
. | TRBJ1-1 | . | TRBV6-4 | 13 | CASSPEVNTEAFF | TGTGCCAGCAGTCCAGAGGTAAACACTGAAGCTTTCTTT
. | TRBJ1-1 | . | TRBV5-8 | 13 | CASSSQGGTEAFF | TGTGCCAGCAGCTCCCAAGGGGGCACTGAAGCTTTCTTT
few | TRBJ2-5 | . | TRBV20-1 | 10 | CSARSETQYF | TGCAGTGCTAGAAGCGAGACCCAGTACTTC
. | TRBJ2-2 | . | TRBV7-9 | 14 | CASNYLQVPGELFF | TGTGCCAGCAACTACTTACAGGTTCCCGGGGAGCTGTTTTTT
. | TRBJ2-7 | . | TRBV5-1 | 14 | CASSKTGLGSEQYF | TGCGCCAGCAGCAAGACAGGTTTGGGTTCCGAGCAGTACTTC